This T cell receptor (beta chain) originates from a study of T cell clonality in common variable immunodeficiency. Only in-frame clones appear in the TCRdb table, and some are missing; sequencing was by immunoSEQ multiplex PCR. Listed here are roughly 38,000 clones without any singletons, the top ten holding 2.5% to 3.5%. This clone was observed many times. The read terminates 3 residues ahead of where the CDR3 ends, so the germline J gene completes it. Between the trimmed V and J ends, which lost 6 bases and 3 bases, there was a span of 15 bases. There are 14 residues in the CDR3. CDR1 and CDR2 (germline): DFQATT, SNEGSKA (reference sequence).

Sequenced material: peripheral blood mononuclear cells. The chain is built from TRBV20-1 and TRBJ1-3, with D perhaps matching TRBD1 (6 bases). This TCR was recovered from a person between 18 and 75 years old in good health. The sequenced CDR3 bases are TGCAGTGCCGGCGACAGGACGGGTGGAAACACC. Translation: CSAGDRTGGNT. The CDR3 in full is CSAGDRTGGNTIYF.